This record concerns one T cell receptor (beta chain) sequence. Its antigen is unidentified. These data are taken from a study of T cells in Graves' hyperthyroidism and ophthalmopathy. The source material, RNA transcripts, was used to amplify TCR beta CDR3 regions. The HTBI primer set served for first-round RT-PCR of the TCR CDR3. TCRdb re-analysed the multiplex PCR reads in MiXCR, keeping a single row per CDR3 protein. The sample holds about 400,000 distinct CDR3 sequences, about 16% seen once. The V and J ends lost 2 bases and 0 bases respectively, with 11 bases between them. CDR1 is SGHRS, CDR2 YFSETQ, per germline. The CDR3 has 15 amino acids. The study's findings and limits: Peripheral blood also featured most of the thyroid clonotypes expanded above 0.001.

Stable Graves' hyperthyroidism denoted no ophthalmopathy progression over 18 months. This TCR came from a woman aged 25 to 39 with Graves' hyperthyroidism. J is TRBJ1-1 and V is TRBV5-1, with D unclear. Source material: blood. The CDR3 loop reads CASSFGANMNTEAFF. The CDR3 DNA is TGCGCCAGCAGCTTCGGTGCCAATATGAACACTGAAGCTTTCTTT. The full variable domain, completed using reference TRBV5-1 and TRBJ1-1, is KAGVTQTPRYLIKTRGQQVTLSCSPISGHRSVSWYQQTPGQGLQFLFEYFSETQRNKGNFPGRFSGRQFSNSRSEMNVSTLELGDSALYLCASSFGANMNTEAFFGQGTRLTVV.